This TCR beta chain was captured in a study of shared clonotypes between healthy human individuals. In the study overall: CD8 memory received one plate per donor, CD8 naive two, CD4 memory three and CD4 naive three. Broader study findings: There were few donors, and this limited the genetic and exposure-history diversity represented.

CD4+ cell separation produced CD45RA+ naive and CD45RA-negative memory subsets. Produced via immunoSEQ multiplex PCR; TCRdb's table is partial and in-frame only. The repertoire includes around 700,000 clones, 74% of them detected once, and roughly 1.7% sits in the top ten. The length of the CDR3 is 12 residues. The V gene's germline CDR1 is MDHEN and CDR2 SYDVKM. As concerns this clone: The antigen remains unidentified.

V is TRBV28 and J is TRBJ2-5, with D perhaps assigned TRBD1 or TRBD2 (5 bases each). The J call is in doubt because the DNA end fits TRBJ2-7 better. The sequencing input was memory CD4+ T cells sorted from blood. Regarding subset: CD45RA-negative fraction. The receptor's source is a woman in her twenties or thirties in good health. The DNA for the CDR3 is TGTGCCAGCAATGGGGGAACGTACGAGCAGTACTTC. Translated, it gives CASNGGTYEQYF.